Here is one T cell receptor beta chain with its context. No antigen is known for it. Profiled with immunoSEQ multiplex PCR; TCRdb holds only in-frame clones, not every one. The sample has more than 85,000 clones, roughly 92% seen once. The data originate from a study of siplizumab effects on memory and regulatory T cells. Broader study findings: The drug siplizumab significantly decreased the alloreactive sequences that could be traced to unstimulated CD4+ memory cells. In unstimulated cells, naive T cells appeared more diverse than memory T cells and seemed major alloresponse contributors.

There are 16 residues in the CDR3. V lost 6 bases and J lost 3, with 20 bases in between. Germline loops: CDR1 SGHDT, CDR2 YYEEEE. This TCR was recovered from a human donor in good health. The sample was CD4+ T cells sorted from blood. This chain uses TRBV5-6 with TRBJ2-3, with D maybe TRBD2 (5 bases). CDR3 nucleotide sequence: TGTGCCAGCAACACACTAGGCGCCGGCGGGACAGATACGCAGTATTTT. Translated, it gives CASNTLGAGGTDTQYF.